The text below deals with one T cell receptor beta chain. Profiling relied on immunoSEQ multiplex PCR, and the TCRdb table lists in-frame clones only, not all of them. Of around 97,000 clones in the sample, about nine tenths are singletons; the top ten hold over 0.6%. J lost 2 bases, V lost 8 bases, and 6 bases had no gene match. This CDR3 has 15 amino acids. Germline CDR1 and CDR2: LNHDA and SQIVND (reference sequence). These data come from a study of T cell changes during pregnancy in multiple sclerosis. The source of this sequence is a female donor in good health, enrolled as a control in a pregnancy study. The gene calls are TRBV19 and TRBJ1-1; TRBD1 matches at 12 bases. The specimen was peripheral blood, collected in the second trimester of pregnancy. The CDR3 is CASAGQGASNTEAFF. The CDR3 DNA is TGTGCCAGTGCGGGACAGGGGGCGAGTAACACTGAAGCTTTCTTT.